Here is one TCR beta chain with its context. The CDR3 extends over 20 amino acids. This table comes from immunoSEQ multiplex PCR, and its TCRdb copy is limited to in-frame clones, with some not included. This table has about 22,000 clones, over 65% appearing once. The data were taken from a study of T cell changes during pregnancy in multiple sclerosis. The chain uses TRBV21-1 and TRBJ2-3; the table's D gene call, TRBD2, was not cross checked with the DNA. TRBV21-1 is shown as a pseudogene. The receptor was derived from a female donor with multiple sclerosis, enrolled in a pregnancy study. The material was CD8+ T cells from peripheral blood mononuclear cells, obtained before pregnancy. The CDR3 coding sequence is TGTGCCAGCAGCAAAATTACGGGGCTAGCGGGAGGAACGGGGACAGATACGCAGTATTTT. Protein product: CASSKITGLAGGTGTDTQYF.